This T cell receptor beta chain was recorded in a study of T cells in Graves' hyperthyroidism and ophthalmopathy. Overall study: Before treatment of any kind, peripheral blood was taken at initial diagnosis.

This clonotype appeared a single time. The source material, RNA transcripts, was used to amplify TCR beta CDR3 regions. The HTBI primer set drove a first-round RT-PCR of the TCR CDR3. TCRdb independently ran MiXCR on the multiplex PCR reads; one entry per CDR3 protein. The data show 300,000 to 500,000 distinct CDR3 sequences, roughly an eighth seen once. Sequences were obtained from blood. The receptor was derived from a man between 50 and 59 years old with Graves' ophthalmopathy.

CDR3 bases: TGTGCCACACGGGACATGGGCGATGAAAAACTGTTTTTT. Translating gives CATRDMGDEKLFF. The gene calls are TRBV10-3 and TRBJ1-4, with D maybe TRBD1 (6 bases). The CDR3 consists of 13 residues. Germline CDR1 is ENHRY and CDR2 is SYGVKD. Trimming took off 10 bases at V and 6 bases at J, with 15 bases between the two ends.